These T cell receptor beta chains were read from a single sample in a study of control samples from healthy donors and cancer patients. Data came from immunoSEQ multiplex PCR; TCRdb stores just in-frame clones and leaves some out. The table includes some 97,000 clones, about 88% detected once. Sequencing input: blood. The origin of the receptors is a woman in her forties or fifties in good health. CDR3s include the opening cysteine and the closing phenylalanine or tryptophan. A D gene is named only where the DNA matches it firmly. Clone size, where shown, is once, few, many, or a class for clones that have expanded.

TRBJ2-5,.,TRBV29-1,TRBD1,CSVDHHGQGKETQYF,TGCAGCGTTGACCACCACGGACAGGGGAAAGAGACCCAGTACTTC
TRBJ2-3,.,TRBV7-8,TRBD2,CASSLTGGPDTQYF,TGTGCCAGCAGCTTAACGGGGGGGCCAGATACGCAGTATTTT
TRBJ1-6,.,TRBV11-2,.,CASRGGGRESPLHF,TGTGCCAGCAGGGGTGGGGGGCGAGAGTCACCCCTCCACTTT
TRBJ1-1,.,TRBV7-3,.,CASSLDRNTEAFF,TGTGCCAGCAGCTTAGACCGGAACACTGAAGCTTTCTTT
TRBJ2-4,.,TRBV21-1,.,CASIMVWDIQYF,TGTGCCAGCATAATGGTGTGGGACATTCAGTACTTC
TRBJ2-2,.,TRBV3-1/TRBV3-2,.,CASSQYRGGDTGELFF,TGTGCCAGCAGCCAATATCGAGGGGGAGACACCGGGGAGCTGTTTTTT
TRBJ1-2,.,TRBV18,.,CASSPTVVGYGYTF,TGTGCCAGCTCACCGACCGTGGTGGGCTATGGCTACACCTTC
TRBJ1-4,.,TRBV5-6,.,CASSLRQANEKLFF,TGTGCCAGCAGCTTAAGACAGGCGAATGAAAAACTGTTTTTT
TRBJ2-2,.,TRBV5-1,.,CASSSGPVGAGELFF,TGCGCCAGCAGCTCGGGTCCGGTTGGAGCCGGGGAGCTGTTTTTT
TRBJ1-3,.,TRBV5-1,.,CASSFGAGNTIYF,TGCGCCAGCAGCTTCGGGGCTGGAAACACCATATATTTT
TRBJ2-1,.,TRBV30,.,CAVRLDDYNEQFF,TGTGCTGTGAGGCTAGACGACTACAATGAGCAGTTCTTC
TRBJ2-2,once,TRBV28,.,CASSLSGELFF,TGTGCCAGCAGTTTATCCGGGGAGCTGTTTTTT
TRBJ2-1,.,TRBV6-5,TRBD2,CASTAPGLARNEQFF,TGTGCCAGCACCGCACCGGGACTAGCGCGCAATGAGCAGTTCTTC
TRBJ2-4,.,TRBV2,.,CASSEGYAGNIQYF,TGTGCCAGCAGTGAAGGCTACGCCGGAAACATTCAGTACTTC
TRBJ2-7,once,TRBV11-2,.,CASSIGTGYEQYF,TGTGCCAGCAGCATAGGAACAGGGTACGAGCAGTACTTC
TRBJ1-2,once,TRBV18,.,CASSPTDTNYGYTF,TGTGCCAGCTCACCAACGGACACCAACTATGGCTACACCTTC
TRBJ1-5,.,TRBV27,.,CASSGRKNSNQPQHF,TGTGCCAGCAGTGGCCGCAAAAATAGCAATCAGCCCCAGCATTTT